Each of the 5 T cell receptor beta chains below was sequenced from the same sample in a study of cytomegalovirus exposure and HLA in healthy donors. The study ran its PCR with 60 Vbeta and 13 Jbeta primers. Sequencing used immunoSEQ multiplex PCR; TCRdb keeps in-frame clones, though not all of them. The sample records roughly 150,000 clones, over 75% being singletons. The sequenced sample consisted of PBMCs. The receptors were sampled from a man between 25 and 39 years old in good health and CMV-seropositive.

V usage is TRBV29-1 and J usage is TRBJ2-1; TRBD2 matches at 13 bases. The CDR3 contains 15 residues. Per germline, CDR1 SQVTM and CDR2 ANQGSEA. The V and J ends lost 4 bases and 2 bases, in that order; junction bases with no gene match: 2. The chain's CDR3 is CSVGGLAGAYNEQFF. CDR3 nucleotides: TGCAGCGTTGGAGGACTAGCGGGAGCCTACAATGAGCAGTTCTTC.

The DNA for the CDR3 is TGTGCTAGTGCACTGCCGGGACAGGGGGCAGGGGAGCTGTTTTTT. Translated, it gives CASALPGQGAGELFF. The rearrangement links TRBV12-5 to TRBJ2-2; 12 positions match TRBD1. Germline CDR1 is LGHNT and CDR2 is FRNRAP. The ends lost 7 bases at V and 8 bases at J; junction bases unmatched: 8. This CDR3 has 15 residues. Supplemented by reference TRBV12-5 and TRBJ2-2, the full variable domain reads DARVTQTPRHKVTEMGQEVTMRCQPILGHNTVFWYRQTMMQGLELLAYFRNRAPLDDSGMPKDRFSAEMPDATLATLKIQPSEPRDSAVYFCASALPGQGAGELFFGEGSRLTVL.

The chain couples TRBV6-5 to TRBJ2-1; 7 nucleotides match TRBD2. The germline V gene has CDR1 MNHEY and CDR2 SVGAGI. With V trimmed by 6 bases and J by 7 bases, 3 bases remained unmatched. The CDR3 is 12 amino acids. Here the CDR3 DNA reads TGTGCCAGCAGGGGGACTACAAATGAGCAGTTCTTC. Its protein is CASRGTTNEQFF.

The rearrangement uses TRBV30 and TRBJ2-2; D not certain. The CDR3 runs to 14 residues. Germline CDR1 is GTSNPN and CDR2 is SVGIG (reference sequence). V was cut by 4 bases and J by 4 bases, with 13 bases left in between. The CDR3: CAWTERPFTGELFF. DNA for the CDR3: TGTGCCTGGACCGAGAGGCCATTCACCGGGGAGCTGTTTTTT.

The chain uses TRBV5-1 and TRBJ1-2; the match to TRBD1 covers 9 bases. Trimming at V came to 5 bases and at J to 2 bases, leaving 10 bases not matched to a gene. This CDR3 has 16 residues. CDR1 and CDR2 (germline): SGHRS, YFSETQ. CDR3 bases: TGCGCCAGCAGGAGGACAGGGGCTGGTATGAACTATGGCTACACCTTC. Translated, it gives CASRRTGAGMNYGYTF. Complete variable domain (other parts from reference TRBV5-1 and TRBJ1-2): KAGVTQTPRYLIKTRGQQVTLSCSPISGHRSVSWYQQTPGQGLQFLFEYFSETQRNKGNFPGRFSGRQFSNSRSEMNVSTLELGDSALYLCASRRTGAGMNYGYTFGSGTRLTVV.